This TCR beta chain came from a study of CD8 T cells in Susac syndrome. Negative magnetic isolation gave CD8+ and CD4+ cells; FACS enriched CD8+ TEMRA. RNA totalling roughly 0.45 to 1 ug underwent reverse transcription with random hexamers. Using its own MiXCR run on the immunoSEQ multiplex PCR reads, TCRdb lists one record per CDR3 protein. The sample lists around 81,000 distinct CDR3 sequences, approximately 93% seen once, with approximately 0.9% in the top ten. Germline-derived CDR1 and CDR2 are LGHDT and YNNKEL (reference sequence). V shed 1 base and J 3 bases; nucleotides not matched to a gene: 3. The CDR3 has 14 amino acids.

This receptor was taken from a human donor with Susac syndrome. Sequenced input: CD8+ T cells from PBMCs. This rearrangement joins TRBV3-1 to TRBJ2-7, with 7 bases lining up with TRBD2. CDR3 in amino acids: CASSQGGSGYEQYF. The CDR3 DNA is TGTGCCAGCAGCCAAGGCGGGAGTGGCTACGAGCAGTACTTC.